This T cell receptor (beta chain) was sequenced for a study of human versus mouse CDR3 diversity and MHC coevolution. Points from the study as a whole: Compared with mice, human CDR3s carried more deletions and insertions on average.

Germline CDR1 and CDR2: SGHNT and YYREEE (reference sequence). The CDR3 length is 16 residues. V lost 0 bases to trimming and J lost 0 bases, with 11 bases between them. To note about this clone: As yet, its antigen is unknown.

Using immunoSEQ multiplex PCR, the repertoire was profiled, and TCRdb retains in-frame clones only, with some absent. The repertoire holds around 74,000 clones, approximately 90% seen once, with roughly 0.16% in the top ten. Naive CD4 T cells were sorted as CD45RO-negative, CD62L-positive. The sequencing input was naive CD4+ T cells from blood. The subset: CD45RO-negative CD62L-positive naive CD4 T cells. The TCR was taken from a person between 25 and 75 years old in good health. The chain carries TRBV5-4 and TRBJ2-3, with D tentatively TRBD2 (5 bases). CDR3 in DNA: TGTGCCAGCAGCTTGGTGGCGGGCCTTAGCACAGATACGCAGTATTTT. Its protein product is CASSLVAGLSTDTQYF.